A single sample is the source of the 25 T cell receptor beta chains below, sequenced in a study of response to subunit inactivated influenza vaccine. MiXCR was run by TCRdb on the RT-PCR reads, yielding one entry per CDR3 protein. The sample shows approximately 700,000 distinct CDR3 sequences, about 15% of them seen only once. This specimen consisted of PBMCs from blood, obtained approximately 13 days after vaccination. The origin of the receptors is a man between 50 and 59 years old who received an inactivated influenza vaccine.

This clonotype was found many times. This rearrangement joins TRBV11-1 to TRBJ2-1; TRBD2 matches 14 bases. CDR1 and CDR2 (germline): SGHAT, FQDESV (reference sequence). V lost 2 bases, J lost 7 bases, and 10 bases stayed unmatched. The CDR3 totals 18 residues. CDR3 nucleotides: TGTGCCAGCAGCTTACCCCCAAGACTAGCGGGAGGGAAAAATGAGCAGTTCTTC. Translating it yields CASSLPPRLAGGKNEQFF.

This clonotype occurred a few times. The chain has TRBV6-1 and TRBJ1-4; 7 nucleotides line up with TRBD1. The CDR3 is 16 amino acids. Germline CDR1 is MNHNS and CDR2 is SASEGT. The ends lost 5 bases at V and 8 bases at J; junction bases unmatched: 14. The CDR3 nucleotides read TGTGCCAGCAGTCCCTCCCCGACAGGGAGACCAGAAAAACTGTTTTTT. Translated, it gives CASSPSPTGRPEKLFF.

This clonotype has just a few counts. CDR3: CASSPDGLNTEAFF. CDR3 nucleotides: TGTGCCAGCTCTCCCGACGGCCTGAACACTGAAGCTTTCTTT. This sequence joins TRBV18 and TRBJ1-1, with D unresolved. CDR1 and CDR2 (germline): KGHSH, LQKENI. The CDR3 is 14 residues long. V was clipped by 6 bases and J by 0 bases, with 11 bases between them.

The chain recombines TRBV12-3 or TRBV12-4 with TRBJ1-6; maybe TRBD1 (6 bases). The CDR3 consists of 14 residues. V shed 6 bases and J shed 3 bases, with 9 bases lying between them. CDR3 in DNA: TGTGCCAGCAGGCAGGGGATCTATAATTCACCCCTCCACTTT. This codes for CASRQGIYNSPLHF.

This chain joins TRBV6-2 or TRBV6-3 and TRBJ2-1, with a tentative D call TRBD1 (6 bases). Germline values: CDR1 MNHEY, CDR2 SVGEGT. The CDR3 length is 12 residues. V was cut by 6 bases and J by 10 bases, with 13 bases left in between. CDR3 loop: CASRTGTQEQFF. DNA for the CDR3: TGTGCCAGCAGAACCGGGACACAAGAGCAGTTCTTC.

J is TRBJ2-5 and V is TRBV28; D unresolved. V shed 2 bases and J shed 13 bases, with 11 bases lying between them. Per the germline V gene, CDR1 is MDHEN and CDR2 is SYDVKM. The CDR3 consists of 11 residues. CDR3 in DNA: TGTGCCAGCAGTTTAGGCCCCCGGCGGTACTTC. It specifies CASSLGPRRYF.

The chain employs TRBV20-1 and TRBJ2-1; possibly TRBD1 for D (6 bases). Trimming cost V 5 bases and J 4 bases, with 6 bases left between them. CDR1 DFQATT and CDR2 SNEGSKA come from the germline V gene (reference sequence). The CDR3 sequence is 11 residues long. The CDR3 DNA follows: TGCAGTGCTGGACAGTACAATGAGCAGTTCTTC. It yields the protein CSAGQYNEQFF.

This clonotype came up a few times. Written as DNA, the CDR3 is TGTGCCAGCAGTTACCAACGCGTCGGGCAGGCCTGGGGGGAGCAAGAGACCCAGTACTTC. Translating gives CASSYQRVGQAWGEQETQYF. This chain connects TRBV6-2 or TRBV6-3 to TRBJ2-5; weak D call: TRBD2 (6 bases). Germline lookup yields CDR1 MNHEY and CDR2 SVGEGT. This CDR3 is built from 20 residues. Trimming removed 2 bases at V and 2 bases at J, with 27 bases between.

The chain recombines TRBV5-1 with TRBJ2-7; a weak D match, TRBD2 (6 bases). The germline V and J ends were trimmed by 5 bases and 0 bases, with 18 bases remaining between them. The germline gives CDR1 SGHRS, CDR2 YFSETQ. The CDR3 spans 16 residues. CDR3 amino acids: CASSPGTFSSSYEQYF. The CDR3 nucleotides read TGCGCCAGCAGTCCCGGGACTTTTTCGAGCTCCTACGAGCAGTACTTC. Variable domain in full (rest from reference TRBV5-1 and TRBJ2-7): KAGVTQTPRYLIKTRGQQVTLSCSPISGHRSVSWYQQTPGQGLQFLFEYFSETQRNKGNFPGRFSGRQFSNSRSEMNVSTLELGDSALYLCASSPGTFSSSYEQYFGPGTRLTVT.

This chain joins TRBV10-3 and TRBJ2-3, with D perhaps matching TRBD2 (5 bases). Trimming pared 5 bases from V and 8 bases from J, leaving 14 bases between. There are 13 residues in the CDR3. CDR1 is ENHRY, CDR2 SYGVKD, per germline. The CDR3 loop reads CAISPISGVTQYF. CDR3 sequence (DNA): TGTGCCATCAGTCCGATCTCCGGGGTTACGCAGTATTTT.

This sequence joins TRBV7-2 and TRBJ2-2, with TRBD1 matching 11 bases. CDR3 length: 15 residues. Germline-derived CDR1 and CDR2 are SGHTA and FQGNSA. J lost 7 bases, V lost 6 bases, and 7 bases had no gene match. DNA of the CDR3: TGTGCCAGCAGGAGGACAGGGGGCGTGGTCGGGGAGCTGTTTTTT. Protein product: CASRRTGGVVGELFF.

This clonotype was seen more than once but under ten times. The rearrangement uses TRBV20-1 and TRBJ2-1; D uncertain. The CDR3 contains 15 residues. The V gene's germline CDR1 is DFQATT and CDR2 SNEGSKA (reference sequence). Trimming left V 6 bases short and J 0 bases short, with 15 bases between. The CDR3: CSAPDRTSSYNEQFF. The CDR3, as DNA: TGCAGTGCCCCAGATCGGACGAGCTCCTACAATGAGCAGTTCTTC.

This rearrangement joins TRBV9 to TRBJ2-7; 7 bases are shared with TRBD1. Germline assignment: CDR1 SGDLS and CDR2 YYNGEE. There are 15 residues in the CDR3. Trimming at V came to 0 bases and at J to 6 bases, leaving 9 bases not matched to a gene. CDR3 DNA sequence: TGTGCCAGCAGCGTAGAAGGCAGGGGGTTCAGCGAGCAGTACTTC. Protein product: CASSVEGRGFSEQYF. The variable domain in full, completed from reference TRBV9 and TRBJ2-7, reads DSGVTQTPKHLITATGQRVTLRCSPRSGDLSVYWYQQSLDQGLQFLIQYYNGEERAKGNILERFSAQQFPDLHSELNLSSLELGDSALYFCASSVEGRGFSEQYFGPGTRLTVT.

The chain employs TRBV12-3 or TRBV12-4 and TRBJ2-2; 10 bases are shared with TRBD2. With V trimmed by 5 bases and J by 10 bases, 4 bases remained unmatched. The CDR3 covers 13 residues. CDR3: CASSGTSALELFF. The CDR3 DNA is TGTGCCAGCAGTGGGACTAGCGCGCTGGAGCTGTTTTTT.

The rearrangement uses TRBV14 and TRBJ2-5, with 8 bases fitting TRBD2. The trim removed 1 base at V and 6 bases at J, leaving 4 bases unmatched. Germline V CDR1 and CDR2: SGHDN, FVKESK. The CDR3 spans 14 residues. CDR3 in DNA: TGTGCCAGCAGCCAAGCGGGAGGGCCCCAGACCCAGTACTTC. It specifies CASSQAGGPQTQYF.

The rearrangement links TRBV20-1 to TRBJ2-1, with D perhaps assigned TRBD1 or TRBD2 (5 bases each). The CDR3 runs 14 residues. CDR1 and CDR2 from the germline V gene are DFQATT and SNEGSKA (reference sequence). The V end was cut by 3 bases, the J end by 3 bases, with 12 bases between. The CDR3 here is CSASPGTDYNEQFF. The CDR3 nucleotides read TGCAGTGCTAGCCCGGGGACCGACTACAATGAGCAGTTCTTC.

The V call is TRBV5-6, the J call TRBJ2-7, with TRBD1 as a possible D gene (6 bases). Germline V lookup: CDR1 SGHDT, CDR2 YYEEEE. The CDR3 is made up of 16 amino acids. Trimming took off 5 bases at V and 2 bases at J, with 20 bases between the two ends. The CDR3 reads CASRITGTLITYEQYF. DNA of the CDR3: TGTGCCAGCAGAATCACCGGGACACTTATTACCTACGAGCAGTACTTC.

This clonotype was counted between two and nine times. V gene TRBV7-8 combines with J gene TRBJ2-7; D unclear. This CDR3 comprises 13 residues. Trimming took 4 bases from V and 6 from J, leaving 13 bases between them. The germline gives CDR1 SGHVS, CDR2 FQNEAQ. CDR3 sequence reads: CASSSPLVPEQYF. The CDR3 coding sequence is TGTGCCAGCAGCTCCCCGCTAGTACCCGAGCAGTACTTC.

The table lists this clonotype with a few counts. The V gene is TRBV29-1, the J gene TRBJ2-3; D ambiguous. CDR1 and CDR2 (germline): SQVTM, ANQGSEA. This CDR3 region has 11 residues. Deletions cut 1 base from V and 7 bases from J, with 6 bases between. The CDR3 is CSVEVGNTQYF. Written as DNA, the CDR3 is TGCAGCGTTGAAGTAGGGAATACGCAGTATTTT.

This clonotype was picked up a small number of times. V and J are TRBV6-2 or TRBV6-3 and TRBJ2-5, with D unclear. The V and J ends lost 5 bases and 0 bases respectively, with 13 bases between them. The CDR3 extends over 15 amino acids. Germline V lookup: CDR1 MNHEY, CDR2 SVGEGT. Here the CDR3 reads CASSTDRVYQETQYF. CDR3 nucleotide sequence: TGTGCCAGCAGTACGGATAGAGTGTACCAAGAGACCCAGTACTTC.

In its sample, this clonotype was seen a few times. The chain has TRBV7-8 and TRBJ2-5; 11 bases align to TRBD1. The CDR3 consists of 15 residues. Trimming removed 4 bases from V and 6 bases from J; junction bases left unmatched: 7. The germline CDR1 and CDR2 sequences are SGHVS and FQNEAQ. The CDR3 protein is CASSSRTGGHKTQYF. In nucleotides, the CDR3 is TGTGCCAGCAGCTCAAGGACAGGGGGCCACAAGACCCAGTACTTC.

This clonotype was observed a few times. The CDR3 nucleotides read TGTGCCACCGCCCATCGACAGGGGCCGGTCGATGAGCAGTTCTTC. Amino acid sequence: CATAHRQGPVDEQFF. The chain links TRBV24-1 to TRBJ2-1; TRBD1 matches at 8 bases. Germline assignment: CDR1 KGHDR and CDR2 SFDVKD. J lost 8 bases, V lost 9 bases, and 14 bases had no gene match. The CDR3 consists of 15 residues.

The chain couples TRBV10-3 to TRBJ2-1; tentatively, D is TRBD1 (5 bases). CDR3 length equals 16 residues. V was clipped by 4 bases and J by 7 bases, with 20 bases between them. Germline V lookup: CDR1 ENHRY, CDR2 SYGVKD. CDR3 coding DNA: TGTGCCATCAGTGGCCCCGACAGTACCGTACCTAATGAGCAGTTCTTC. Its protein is CAISGPDSTVPNEQFF.

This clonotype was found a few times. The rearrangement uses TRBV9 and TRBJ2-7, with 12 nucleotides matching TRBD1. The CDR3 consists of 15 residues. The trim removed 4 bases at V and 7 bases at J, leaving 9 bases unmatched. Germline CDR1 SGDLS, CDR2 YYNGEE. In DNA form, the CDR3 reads TGTGCCAGCAGCTCTCAGGGACAGGGGGCAGGGGAGCAGTACTTC. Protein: CASSSQGQGAGEQYF.

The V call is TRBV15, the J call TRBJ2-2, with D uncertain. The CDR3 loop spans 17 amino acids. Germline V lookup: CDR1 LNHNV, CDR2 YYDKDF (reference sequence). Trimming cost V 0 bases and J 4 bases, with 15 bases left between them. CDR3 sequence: CATSRDLASVGTGELFF. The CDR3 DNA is TGTGCCACCAGCAGAGATCTTGCCAGCGTGGGCACCGGGGAGCTGTTTTTT.